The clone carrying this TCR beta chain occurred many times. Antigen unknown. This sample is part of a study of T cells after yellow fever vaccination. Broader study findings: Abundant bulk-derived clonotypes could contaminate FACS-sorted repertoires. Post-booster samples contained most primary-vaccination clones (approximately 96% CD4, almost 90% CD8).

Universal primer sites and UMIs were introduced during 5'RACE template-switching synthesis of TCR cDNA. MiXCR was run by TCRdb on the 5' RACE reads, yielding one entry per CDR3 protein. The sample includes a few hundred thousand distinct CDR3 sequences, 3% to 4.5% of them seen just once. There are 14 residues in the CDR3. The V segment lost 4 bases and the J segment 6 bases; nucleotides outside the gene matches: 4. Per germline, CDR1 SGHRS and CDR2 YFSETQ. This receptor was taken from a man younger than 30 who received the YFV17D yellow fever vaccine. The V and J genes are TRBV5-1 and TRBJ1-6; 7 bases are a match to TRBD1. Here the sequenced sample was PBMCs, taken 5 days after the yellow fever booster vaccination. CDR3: CASSPGQPNSPLHF. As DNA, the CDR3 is TGCGCCAGCAGCCCGGGACAGCCTAATTCACCCCTCCACTTT.